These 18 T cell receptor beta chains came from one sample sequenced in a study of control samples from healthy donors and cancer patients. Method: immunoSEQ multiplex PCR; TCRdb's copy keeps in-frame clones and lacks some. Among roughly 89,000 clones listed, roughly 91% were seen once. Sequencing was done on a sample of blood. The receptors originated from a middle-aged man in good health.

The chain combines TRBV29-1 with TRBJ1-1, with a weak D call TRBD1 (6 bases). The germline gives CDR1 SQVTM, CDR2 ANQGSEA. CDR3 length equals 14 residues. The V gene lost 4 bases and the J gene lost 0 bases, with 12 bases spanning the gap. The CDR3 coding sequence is TGCAGCGTTGGCCGGACAGATCTGAACACTGAAGCTTTCTTT. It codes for CSVGRTDLNTEAFF. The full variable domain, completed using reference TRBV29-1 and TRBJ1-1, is SAVISQKPSRDICQRGTSLTIQCQVDSQVTMMFWYRQQPGQSLTLIATANQGSEATYESGFVIDKFPISRPNLTFSTLTVSNMSPEDSSIYLCSVGRTDLNTEAFFGQGTRLTVV.

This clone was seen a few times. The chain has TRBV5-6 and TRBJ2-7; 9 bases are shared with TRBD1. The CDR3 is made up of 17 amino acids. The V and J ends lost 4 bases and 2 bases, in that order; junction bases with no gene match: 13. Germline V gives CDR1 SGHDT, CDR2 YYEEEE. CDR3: CASSPSRRDRVAYEQYF. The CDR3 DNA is TGTGCCAGCAGCCCCTCCCGCCGGGACAGGGTTGCCTACGAGCAGTACTTC.

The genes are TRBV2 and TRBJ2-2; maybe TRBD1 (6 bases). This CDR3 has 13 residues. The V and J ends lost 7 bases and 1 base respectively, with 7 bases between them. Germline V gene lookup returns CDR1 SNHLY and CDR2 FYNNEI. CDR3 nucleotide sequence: TGTGCCAGCACGGACAGGAACACCGGGGAGCTGTTTTTT. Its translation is CASTDRNTGELFF.

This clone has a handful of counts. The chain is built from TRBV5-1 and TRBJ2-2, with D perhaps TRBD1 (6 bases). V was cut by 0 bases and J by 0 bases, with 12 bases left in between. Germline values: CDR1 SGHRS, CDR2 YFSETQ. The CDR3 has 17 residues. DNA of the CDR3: TGCGCCAGCAGCTTGGAGGGACATCTAGCGAACACCGGGGAGCTGTTTTTT. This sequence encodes CASSLEGHLANTGELFF.

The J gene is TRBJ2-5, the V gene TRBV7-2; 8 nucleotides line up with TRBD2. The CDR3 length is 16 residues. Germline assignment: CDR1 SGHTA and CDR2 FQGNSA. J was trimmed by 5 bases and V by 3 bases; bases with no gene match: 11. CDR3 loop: CASSFYIGGVKETQYF. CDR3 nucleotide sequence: TGTGCCAGCAGCTTTTACATCGGGGGGGTGAAGGAGACCCAGTACTTC.

The CDR3 DNA reads TGTGCCATCAGGCCTACTAGCGGGGGGCGAGGTGAGCAGTTCTTC. As protein: CAIRPTSGGRGEQFF. The V call is TRBV10-3, the J call TRBJ2-1; 12 nucleotides match TRBD2. CDR3 length equals 15 residues. After removal of 6 bases from V and 9 bases from J, the junction contained 9 bases not matched to a gene. Germline V lookup: CDR1 ENHRY, CDR2 SYGVKD.

CDR3 in DNA: TGTGCCAGCAGTGTGGGAGGGGCGACTAATGAAAAACTGTTTTTT. Translated, it gives CASSVGGATNEKLFF. V and J are TRBV2 and TRBJ1-4; D might be TRBD1 (5 bases). V shed 4 bases and J shed 2 bases, with 11 bases lying between them. This CDR3 is 15 amino acids long. CDR1 and CDR2 from the germline V gene are SNHLY and FYNNEI.

Here the CDR3 DNA reads TGCAGTGCTAGGAGGGGGAGCTACACCTTC. This encodes CSARRGSYTF. The rearrangement links TRBV20-1 to TRBJ1-2, with a tentative D call TRBD1 (6 bases). CDR1 and CDR2 from the germline V gene are DFQATT and SNEGSKA (reference sequence). CDR3 size: 10 residues. V shed 3 bases and J shed 9 bases, with 8 bases lying between them.

The CDR3: CASSSKEGLTGELFF. The CDR3 DNA follows: TGTGCCAGCAGCTCGAAAGAGGGGCTCACCGGGGAGCTGTTTTTT. This chain joins TRBV9 and TRBJ2-2; D may correspond to TRBD1 or TRBD2 (5 bases each). V lost 4 bases, J lost 4 bases, and 14 bases lay in between. The germline V gene encodes CDR1 SGDLS and CDR2 YYNGEE. CDR3 length: 15 residues.

CDR3: CASSIQAEKLFF. The CDR3, as DNA: TGTGCCAGCAGTATACAGGCAGAAAAACTGTTTTTT. This rearrangement joins TRBV2 to TRBJ1-4; D possibly corresponds to TRBD1 (5 bases). The germline CDR1 and CDR2 sequences are SNHLY and FYNNEI. V lost 5 bases and J 8 bases, leaving 9 bases between the germline ends. This CDR3 is built from 12 residues. Using reference TRBV2 and TRBJ1-4 for the parts outside the CDR3, the full variable domain is EPEVTQTPSHQVTQMGQEVILRCVPISNHLYFYWYRQILGQKVEFLVSFYNNEISEKSEIFDDQFSVERPDGSNFTLKIRSTKLEDSAMYFCASSIQAEKLFFGSGTQLSVL.

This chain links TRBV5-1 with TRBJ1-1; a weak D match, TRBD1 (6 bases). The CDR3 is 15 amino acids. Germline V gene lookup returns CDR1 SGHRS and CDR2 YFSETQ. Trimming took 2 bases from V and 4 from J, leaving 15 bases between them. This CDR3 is CASSLLANRATEAFF. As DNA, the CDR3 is TGCGCCAGCAGCTTACTGGCAAACAGGGCCACTGAAGCTTTCTTT.

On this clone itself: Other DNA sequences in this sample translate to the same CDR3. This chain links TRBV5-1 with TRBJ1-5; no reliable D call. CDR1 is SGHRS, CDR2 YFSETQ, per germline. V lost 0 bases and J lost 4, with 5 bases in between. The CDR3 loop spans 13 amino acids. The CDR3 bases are TGCGCCAGCAGCTTGGACCGTAATCAGCCCCAGCATTTT. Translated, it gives CASSLDRNQPQHF.

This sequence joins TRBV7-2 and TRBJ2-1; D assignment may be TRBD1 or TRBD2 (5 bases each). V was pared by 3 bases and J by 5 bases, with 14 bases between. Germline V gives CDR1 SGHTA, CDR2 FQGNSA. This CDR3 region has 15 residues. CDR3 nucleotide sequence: TGTGCCAGCAGCTTCTACGGGGACGGCCACAATGAGCAGTTCTTC. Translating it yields CASSFYGDGHNEQFF. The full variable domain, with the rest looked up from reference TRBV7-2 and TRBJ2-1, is GAGVSQSPSNKVTEKGKDVELRCDPISGHTALYWYRQSLGQGLEFLIYFQGNSAPDKSGLPSDRFSAERTGGSVSTLTIQRTQQEDSAVYLCASSFYGDGHNEQFFGPGTRLTVL.

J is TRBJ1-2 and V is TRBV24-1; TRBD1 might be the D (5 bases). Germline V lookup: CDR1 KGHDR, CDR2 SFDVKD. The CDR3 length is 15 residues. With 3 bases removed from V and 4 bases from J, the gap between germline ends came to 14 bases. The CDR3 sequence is CATSDGSGNVYGYTF. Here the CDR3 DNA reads TGTGCCACCAGTGATGGCTCAGGGAATGTCTATGGCTACACCTTC.

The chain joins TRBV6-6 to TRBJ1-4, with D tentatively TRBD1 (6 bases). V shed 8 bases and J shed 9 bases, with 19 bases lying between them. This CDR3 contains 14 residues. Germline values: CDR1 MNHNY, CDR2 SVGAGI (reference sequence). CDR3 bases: TGTGCCAGCTATACGGGGGCCGAAAATAAAAAACTGTTTTTT. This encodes CASYTGAENKKLFF.

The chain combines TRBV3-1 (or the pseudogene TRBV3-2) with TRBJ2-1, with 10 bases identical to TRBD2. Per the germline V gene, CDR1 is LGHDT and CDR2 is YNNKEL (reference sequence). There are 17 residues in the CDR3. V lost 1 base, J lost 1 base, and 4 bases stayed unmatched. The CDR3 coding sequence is TGTGCCAGCAGCCAAGTCCGACTAGCGGGTTCCTACAATGAGCAGTTCTTC. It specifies CASSQVRLAGSYNEQFF.

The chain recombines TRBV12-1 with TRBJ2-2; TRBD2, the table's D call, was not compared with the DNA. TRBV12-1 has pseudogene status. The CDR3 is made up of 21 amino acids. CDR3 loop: CASSFGRPGTSGGAVSGELFF. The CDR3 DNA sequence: TGTGCCAGCAGCTTTGGGCGTCCCGGGACTAGCGGGGGGGCCGTTTCCGGGGAGCTGTTTTTT.

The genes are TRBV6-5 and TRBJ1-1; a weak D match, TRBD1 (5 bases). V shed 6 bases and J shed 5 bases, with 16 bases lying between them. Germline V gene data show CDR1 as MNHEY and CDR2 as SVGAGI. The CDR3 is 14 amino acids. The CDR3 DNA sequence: TGTGCCAGCAGCTGGGGTCCCGGGGGGACTGAAGCTTTCTTT. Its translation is CASSWGPGGTEAFF.